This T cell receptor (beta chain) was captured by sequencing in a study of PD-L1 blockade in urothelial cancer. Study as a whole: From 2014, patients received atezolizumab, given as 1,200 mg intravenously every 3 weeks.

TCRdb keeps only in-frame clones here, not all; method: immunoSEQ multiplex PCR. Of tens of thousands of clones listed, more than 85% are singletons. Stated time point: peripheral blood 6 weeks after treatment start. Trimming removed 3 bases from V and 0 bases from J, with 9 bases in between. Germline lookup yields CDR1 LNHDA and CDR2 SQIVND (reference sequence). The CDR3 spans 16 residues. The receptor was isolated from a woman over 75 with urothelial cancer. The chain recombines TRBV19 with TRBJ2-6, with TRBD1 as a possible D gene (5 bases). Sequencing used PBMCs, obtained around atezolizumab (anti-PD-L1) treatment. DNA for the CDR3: TGTGCCAGTAGTATGGAAGGGGCCTCTGGGGCCAACGTCCTGACTTTC. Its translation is CASSMEGASGANVLTF.